This TCR beta chain stems from a study of T cell responses to AZD1222 COVID-19 vaccine. About this clone: Its antigen is still unknown.

This CDR3 region has 14 residues. Trimming stripped 2 bases from V and 3 bases from J, with 10 bases between. Germline CDR1 and CDR2: SGHAT and FQNNGV. Data came from immunoSEQ multiplex PCR; TCRdb stores just in-frame clones and leaves some out. The table has roughly 100,000 clones, 90% to 95% seen once. Study-level results: Unmutated variant regions are reportedly the target of nearly half of TCRs that are spike-specific. Only five to seven AZD1222 recipients were seropositive at baseline.

The chain has TRBV11-2 and TRBJ1-2; D ambiguous. This specimen consisted of peripheral blood, obtained on day 0 of AZD1222 vaccination. The sequence was collected from an adult in good health. This CDR3 reads CASSLIAADYGYTF. The CDR3 DNA reads as TGTGCCAGCAGCTTAATTGCCGCTGACTATGGCTACACCTTC.